Given below is one T cell receptor (beta chain) in context. Its antigen remains undetermined. There are no base qualities to consult, and no much larger clone falls within one base. This entry belongs to a study of Tregs in tolerant kidney transplant recipients (dated by TCRdb to about 2019). Turning to the overall study: Related donors were used in the transplants with nonmyeloablative bone marrow transplantation, and mixed chimerism was transient in the human trials. Before combined kidney and bone marrow transplantation, this study identified donor-specific regulatory T cells using TCRbeta sequencing and then followed those same cells after transplant.

Counted from cysteine to phenylalanine, this CDR3 has 14 amino acids. Of all the DNA, just the CDR3 is kept, 42 bases in frame from base 1. CDR1 and CDR2 were assigned from the germline V gene (reference sequence) as SGHKS and YYEKEE. Trimming takes 4 bases from V and 1 base from J, and the germline ends sit 9 bases apart. Overall study results and their limits: Because only a small number of patients were included, the study had limitations, and the results will need to be validated in larger populations as well as under other immunosuppression protocols. Donor-specific Treg expansion exceeded global Treg expansion in tolerant patients, suggesting antigen-driven rather than nonspecific expansion. Although technical replication error seemed to be minimal, the question of biological reproducibility was not addressed directly. For some patients, the PCR primers changed as time went on, which meant samples from those patients could not be compared with one another at the nucleotide level. The most biologically relevant and donor-specific TCRbeta repertoire appeared to be identified by expanding Tregs with activated donor B cells.

For TCRbeta CDR3 sequencing, genomic DNA from the sorted cells was extracted using the QIAGEN DNeasy Blood and Tissue Kit. High-throughput TCRbeta CDR3 sequencing, which included PCR amplification with bias correction and internal controls, was done commercially through immunoSEQ. In the original analysis: Unique productive TCRbeta sequences were defined by CDR3 nucleotide sequence where primers matched, otherwise by CDR3 amino acid sequence with Vbeta and Jbeta genes. To correct for sorting error, sequences found in more than one sorted population at a frequency ratio of 2:1 or less were discarded, and the remaining shared sequences were assigned to the population with the higher frequency. Donor-reactive sequences were defined as at least 5-fold expanded in CFSE-low cells versus unstimulated cells, with frequency of at least 0.01% in CFSE-low cells. Jensen-Shannon divergence calculated on the top 100 TCRbeta sequences ranked by frequency was used to measure repertoire divergence. For samples with multiple sequencing runs, sorting error was corrected in each run separately before the runs were combined. Entries here come from immuneACCESS through TCRdb and include only in-frame sequences with V and J called. Some clones fail to appear in such tables; in the studies checked, an unresolved V gene covers under half of the shortfall, and the cause of the remainder is unknown. V, J and clone size are taken as reported in that table, and D and trimming were inferred from the DNA itself. The table for this sample lists around 75,000 clones; about 89% of them were counted only once. The ten largest account for approximately 0.4% of the sample.

Interpreted using the paper, the time point label stands for: blood sample drawn before combined kidney and bone marrow transplant. Unstimulated Tregs (CD4+CD25+CD127-), CD4+ non-Tregs (CD4+CD25-), CD4 and CD8 cells were FACS-sorted from thawed PBMCs. Several combined kidney and bone marrow transplant recipients from the ITN036ST trial were included as patients, and samples were available only from these trial subjects. Healthy control blood was processed to PBMCs with a Ficoll density gradient and then cryopreserved, whereas patient PBMCs were collected both before and after transplant. The receptor's source is a human donor who received a combined kidney and bone marrow transplant. The V and J genes are TRBV5-5 and TRBJ1-5, with TRBD1 as a weak D call on 5 bases. The material sequenced was CD4+ T cells from blood, taken before the transplant. The base sequence is TGTGCCAGCAGCCCCGGGGGAAGCAATCAGCCCCAGCATTTT. It is translated as CASSPGGSNQPQHF.